These 23 T cell receptor beta chains share one sample of origin, sequenced in a study of T cells in women clearing cervical HPV infection. Here immunoSEQ multiplex PCR was the method, and the copy in TCRdb shows in-frame clones only, minus some. The sample data list 20,000 to 30,000 clones. Input material: blood buffy coat. All receptors come from a woman between 18 and 75 years old with a cervical HPV16 infection that either progressed to CIN3+ or cleared (not recorded which).

Points on this clone: The CDR3 end falls 3 residues outside the read, so it is completed with the germline J gene. J is TRBJ1-1 and V is TRBV18; D uncertain. The V gene lost 2 bases and the J gene lost 4 bases, with 14 bases spanning the gap. The germline CDR1 and CDR2 sequences are KGHSH and LQKENI. CDR3 size: 15 residues. The CDR3 DNA, read in part, is TGTGCCAGCTCACCAACTTCGGAGGGCCGCACTGAA. Translated: CASSPTSEGRTE. The CDR3 in its entirety is CASSPTSEGRTEAFF.

Points on this clone: The CDR3 extends 3 residues past the end of the read, so its final part is completed from the germline J gene. The chain has TRBV11-2 and TRBJ1-2; D is undetermined. Germline V gene lookup returns CDR1 SGHAT and CDR2 FQNNGV. This CDR3 contains 10 residues. The CDR3 DNA, read in part, is TGTGCCAGCAGCGGCGGCGGC. This gives the protein CASSGGG. The full-length CDR3 reads as CASSGGGYTF.

The DNA read from the CDR3 is TGCGCCAGCAGCCAAGACCTAGGGACAGGGATGTATGGC. This translates into CASSQDLGTGMYG. The entire CDR3 reads CASSQDLGTGMYGYTF. The chain couples TRBV4-1 to TRBJ1-2; TRBD1 matches 9 bases. The sequenced fragment ends 3 residues before the CDR3 boundary, so the rest is inferred from the germline J gene. J was trimmed by 5 bases and V by 0 bases; bases with no gene match: 7. This CDR3 spans 16 amino acids. The germline V gene has CDR1 MGHRA and CDR2 YSYEKL.

About this clone itself: Read data end 3 residues before the CDR3 end; the end is taken from the germline J gene. V usage is TRBV5-1 and J usage is TRBJ2-7; 10 bases fit TRBD1. Trimming cost V 4 bases and J 0 bases; bases outside gene matches: 7. Per germline, CDR1 SGHRS and CDR2 YFSETQ. This CDR3 is built from 16 residues. The CDR3 here is CASSPLGTGASYEQYF. Incomplete CDR3 DNA: TGCGCCAGCAGCCCATTAGGGACAGGGGCCTCCTACGAG.

A note on this clone: The read gets to within 3 residues of the CDR3 end, and the germline J gene fills in the rest. The J gene is TRBJ2-5, the V gene TRBV6-1; the D gene is possibly TRBD2 (5 bases). The ends were cut back, 4 bases at V and 3 bases at J, with 9 bases in the middle. CDR1 and CDR2 from the germline V gene are MNHNS and SASEGT. This CDR3 is 13 amino acids long. The covered CDR3 bases are TGTGCCAGCAGTGTGGACGGGGAAGAGACC. This codes for CASSVDGEET. The complete CDR3 sequence is CASSVDGEETQYF.

A word on this clone: Read coverage stops 3 residues before the CDR3 terminus; the germline J gene supplies the remainder. The chain recombines TRBV2 with TRBJ2-7; D is unclear. The CDR3 spans 11 residues. In germline, CDR1 is SNHLY, CDR2 FYNNEI. Trimming stripped 7 bases from V and 3 bases from J, with 7 bases between. CDR3 bases read: TGTGCCAGCAACTACCACTACGAG. This translates into CASNYHYE. The CDR3 reads in full as CASNYHYEQYF.

Of note for this clone: The read gets to within 3 residues of the CDR3 end, and the germline J gene fills in the rest. The chain uses TRBV30 and TRBJ1-2; D gene ambiguous. Trimming cost V 1 base and J 4 bases, with 4 bases left between them. Looked up from germline, CDR1 is GTSNPN and CDR2 is SVGIG (reference sequence). The CDR3 has 11 amino acids. This chain's CDR3 is CAWSELYGYTF. Incomplete CDR3 DNA: TGTGCCTGGAGTGAACTCTATGGC.

In the case of this clone: From the germline J gene comes the end of the CDR3, since the read stops 3 residues before it. The V call is TRBV7-9, the J call TRBJ1-2, with 8 bases lining up with TRBD1. The CDR3 has 15 amino acids. Germline V gives CDR1 SEHNR, CDR2 FQNEAQ (reference sequence). The CDR3 is CASSPRWQGAIGYTF. Incomplete CDR3 DNA: TGTGCCAGCAGCCCAAGGTGGCAGGGGGCTATCGGG.

About this clone: Read coverage stops 3 residues before the CDR3 terminus; the germline J gene supplies the remainder. The V call is TRBV7-9, the J call TRBJ2-3; possible D gene TRBD1, 5 bases. CDR3 size: 15 residues. Germline CDR1 reads SEHNR; CDR2 reads FQNEAQ (reference sequence). V was pared by 6 bases and J by 4 bases, with 17 bases between. CDR3 sequence reads: CASSMERGLSDTQYF. The DNA read from the CDR3 is TGTGCCAGCAGTATGGAAAGGGGCCTTTCAGATACG.

The CDR3 loop reads CASSPDRTSTDTQYF. The CDR3 DNA, read in part, is TGTGCCAGCAGCCCCGACAGGACCAGCACAGATACG. The V and J genes are TRBV5-4 and TRBJ2-3; D may be TRBD1 (6 bases). The CDR3 end is not reached by the read, which stops 3 residues before it; the germline J gene fills it in. CDR1 is SGHNT, CDR2 YYREEE, per germline (reference sequence). Trimming stripped 4 bases from V and 0 bases from J, with 12 bases between. CDR3 size: 15 residues.

Points on this clone: Read coverage stops 3 residues before the CDR3 terminus; the germline J gene supplies the remainder. The chain links TRBV2 to TRBJ2-1; the match to TRBD1 covers 7 bases. The ends lost 4 bases at V and 7 bases at J; junction bases unmatched: 10. This CDR3 comprises 15 residues. From germline, CDR1 is SNHLY and CDR2 FYNNEI. Partial CDR3 DNA: TGTGCCAGCAGTGTGAATACAGGGGTCATGAATGAG. It translates to CASSVNTGVMNE. The full CDR3 is CASSVNTGVMNEQFF.

Note on this clone: The observed sequence ends 3 residues before the CDR3 terminus, with the missing tail filled in from the germline J gene. J is TRBJ2-3 and V is TRBV2; 10 bases agree with TRBD2. CDR3 size: 15 residues. Germline lookup yields CDR1 SNHLY and CDR2 FYNNEI. CDR3 in amino acids: CASSERLAGEETQYF. CDR3 DNA (partial): TGTGCCAGCAGTGAAAGGCTAGCGGGAGAAGAGACG.

In terms of frequency, this clone is medium-sized. The read ends 3 residues shy of where the CDR3 ends; the end is completed using the germline J gene. V is TRBV7-2 and J is TRBJ2-7; 7 bases line up with TRBD2. There are 14 residues in the CDR3. Per germline, CDR1 SGHTA and CDR2 FQGNSA. V shed 2 bases and J 3 bases; nucleotides not matched to a gene: 4. This chain's CDR3 is CASSLTAGVYEQYF. The CDR3 DNA, read in part, is TGTGCCAGCAGCTTAACGGCGGGAGTCTACGAG.

Points on this clone: The sequence runs out 3 residues before the end of the CDR3; the remainder is reconstructed from the germline J gene. The chain has TRBV14 and TRBJ2-5; D may be TRBD1 or TRBD2 (6 bases each). The CDR3 extends over 16 amino acids. Trimming left V 1 base short and J 7 bases short, with 19 bases between. From germline, CDR1 is SGHDN and CDR2 FVKESK. CDR3 loop: CASSQAPGRTDRTQYF. The CDR3 bases that were read are TGTGCCAGCAGCCAAGCCCCGGGGAGGACAGACCGGACC.

As regards this clone: Read coverage stops 3 residues before the CDR3 terminus; the germline J gene supplies the remainder. This chain uses TRBV19 with TRBJ1-1; D remains ambiguous. The V gene lost 7 bases and the J gene lost 3 bases, with 18 bases spanning the gap. Germline CDR1 LNHDA, CDR2 SQIVND (reference sequence). The CDR3 covers 15 residues. This CDR3 reads CASTTQWVDYTEAFF. The sequenced CDR3 bases are TGTGCCAGTACCACCCAGTGGGTAGACTACACTGAA.

As to this clone: The read ends 3 residues shy of where the CDR3 ends; the end is completed using the germline J gene. This chain joins TRBV20-1 and TRBJ1-4, with 8 bases aligning to TRBD1. This CDR3 spans 13 amino acids. V lost 5 bases to trimming and J lost 8 bases; unmatched junction nucleotides: 7. Germline loops: CDR1 DFQATT, CDR2 SNEGSKA (reference sequence). CDR3 DNA (partial): TGCAGTGCTCGATCAGGGGGCGGCGAAAAA. Its translation is CSARSGGGEK. The full CDR3 protein reads CSARSGGGEKLFF.

Details on this clone: Coverage ceases 3 residues before the CDR3 finishes, and the germline J gene fills in the end. The chain joins TRBV2 to TRBJ1-2; D possibly corresponds to TRBD1 (5 bases). Trimming left V 4 bases short and J 6 bases short, with 12 bases between. The CDR3 contains 13 residues. The germline V gene encodes CDR1 SNHLY and CDR2 FYNNEI. The CDR3 sequence is CASSVLGRDGYTF. CDR3 DNA, as far as it was read: TGTGCCAGCAGTGTTTTGGGCAGGGATGGC.

The CDR3 region is CASSPGRGSNEKLFF. The sequenced CDR3 bases are TGTGCCAGCTCACCAGGAAGGGGTTCTAATGAAAAG. The genes are TRBV18 and TRBJ2-2; perhaps TRBD1 as D (5 bases). The CDR3 is cut off 3 residues early in the read; its end comes from the germline J gene. The CDR3 has 15 residues. Germline CDR1 KGHSH, CDR2 LQKENI.

In the case of this clone: The read is 3 residues too short to cover the CDR3 end, so that end is filled in from the germline J gene. This chain uses TRBV20-1 with TRBJ2-3, with TRBD2 matching over 9 bases. Trimming took 2 bases from V and 2 from J; bases not matched to a gene: 8. Germline assignment: CDR1 DFQATT and CDR2 SNEGSKA (reference sequence). The CDR3 contains 16 residues. CDR3 region: CSARSGRLLYTDTQYF. The sequenced part of the CDR3 DNA is TGCAGTGCTAGAAGCGGGAGGCTTTTATACACAGATACG.

With regard to this clone: The sequenced fragment ends 3 residues before the CDR3 boundary, so the rest is inferred from the germline J gene. The chain recombines TRBV2 with TRBJ1-4, with a weak D call TRBD1 (5 bases). The CDR3 contains 16 residues. The V gene lost 1 base and the J gene lost 8 bases, with 17 bases spanning the gap. The germline V gene encodes CDR1 SNHLY and CDR2 FYNNEI. The CDR3 spells CASSEDGLSPGEKLFF. The DNA read from the CDR3 is TGTGCCAGCAGTGAAGATGGGCTGTCCCCAGGGGAAAAA.

As to this clone: The read ends 3 residues early relative to the CDR3; the germline J gene fills the gap. The J gene is TRBJ2-1, the V gene TRBV29-1; TRBD2 matches 7 bases. Germline V gene data show CDR1 as SQVTM and CDR2 as ANQGSEA. The CDR3 totals 16 residues. V lost 7 bases and J lost 0; bases outside the gene matches: 12. CDR3 DNA, as far as it was read: TGCAGCGCTCCACTGGGGGGGGGTAGCTCCTACAATGAG. Translation: CSAPLGGGSSYNE. The entire CDR3 protein is CSAPLGGGSSYNEQFF.

The covered CDR3 bases are TGCAGTGCTAGAGATAACCAGGGGAATGAAAAA. It encodes CSARDNQGNEK. The complete CDR3 reads CSARDNQGNEKLFF. The chain joins TRBV20-1 to TRBJ1-4; D perhaps matches TRBD1 (6 bases). Read sequence stops 3 residues before the CDR3 end, and the germline J gene provides the missing end. This CDR3 has 14 residues. Germline CDR1 reads DFQATT; CDR2 reads SNEGSKA (reference sequence). V was clipped by 0 bases and J by 5 bases, with 10 bases between them.

On this clone itself: The read comes to an end 3 residues before the CDR3 does, leaving the germline J gene to fill in the end. The J gene is TRBJ2-1, the V gene TRBV18; 7 nucleotides line up with TRBD2. The CDR3 consists of 15 residues. The germline V gene has CDR1 KGHSH and CDR2 LQKENI. V shed 3 bases and J 4 bases; nucleotides not matched to a gene: 6. The CDR3 reads CASSPGGSRYNEQFF. The covered CDR3 bases are TGTGCCAGCTCACCTGGCGGGAGTAGGTACAATGAG.